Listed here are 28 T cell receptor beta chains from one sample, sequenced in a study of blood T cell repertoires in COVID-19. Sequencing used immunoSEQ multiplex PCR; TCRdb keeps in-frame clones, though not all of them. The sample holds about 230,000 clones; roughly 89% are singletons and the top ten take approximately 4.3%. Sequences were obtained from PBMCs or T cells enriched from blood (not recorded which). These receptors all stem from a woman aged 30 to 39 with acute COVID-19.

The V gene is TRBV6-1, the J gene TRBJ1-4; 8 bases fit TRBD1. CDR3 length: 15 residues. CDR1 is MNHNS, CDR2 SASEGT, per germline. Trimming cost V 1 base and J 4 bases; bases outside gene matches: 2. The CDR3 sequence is CASSEETGVNEKLFF. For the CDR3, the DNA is TGTGCCAGCAGTGAAGAGACAGGGGTTAATGAAAAACTGTTTTTT.

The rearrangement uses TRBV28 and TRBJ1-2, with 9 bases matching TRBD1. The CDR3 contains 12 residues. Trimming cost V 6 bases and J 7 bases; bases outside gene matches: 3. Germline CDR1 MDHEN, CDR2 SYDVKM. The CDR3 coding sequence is TGTGCCAGCAGGGACAGGGGAGGTGGCTACACCTTC. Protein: CASRDRGGGYTF.

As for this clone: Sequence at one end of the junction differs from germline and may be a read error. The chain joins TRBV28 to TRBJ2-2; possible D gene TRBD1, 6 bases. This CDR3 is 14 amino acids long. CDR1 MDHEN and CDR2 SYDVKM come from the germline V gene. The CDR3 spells CASTLNRDTGKLFF. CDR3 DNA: TGTGCCAGCACCCTGAACCGGGACACCGGGAAGCTGTTTTTT.

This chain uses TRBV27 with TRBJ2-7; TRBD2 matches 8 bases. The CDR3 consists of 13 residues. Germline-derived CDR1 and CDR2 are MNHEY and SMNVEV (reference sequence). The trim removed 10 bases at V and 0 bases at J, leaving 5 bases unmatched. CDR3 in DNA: TGTGCCACTGCGGGGGGTAACTCCTACGAGCAGTACTTC. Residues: CATAGGNSYEQYF.

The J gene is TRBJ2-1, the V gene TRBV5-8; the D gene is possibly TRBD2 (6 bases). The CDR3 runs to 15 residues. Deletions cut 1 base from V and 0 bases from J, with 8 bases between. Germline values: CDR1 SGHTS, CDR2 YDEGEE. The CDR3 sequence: CASSLNGGSYNEQFF. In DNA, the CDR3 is TGTGCCAGCAGCTTGAACGGGGGCTCCTACAATGAGCAGTTCTTC.

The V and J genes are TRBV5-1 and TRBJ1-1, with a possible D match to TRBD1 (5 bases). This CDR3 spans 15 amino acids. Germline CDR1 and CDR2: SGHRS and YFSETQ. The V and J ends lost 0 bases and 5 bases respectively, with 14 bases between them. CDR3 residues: CASSLGTGGETEAFF. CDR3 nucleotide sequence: TGCGCCAGCAGCTTGGGGACGGGGGGAGAGACTGAAGCTTTCTTT.

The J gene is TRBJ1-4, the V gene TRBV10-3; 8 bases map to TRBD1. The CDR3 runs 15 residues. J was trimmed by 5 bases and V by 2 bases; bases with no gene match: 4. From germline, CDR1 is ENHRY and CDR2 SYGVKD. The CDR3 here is CAISEIGTGNEKLFF. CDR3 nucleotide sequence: TGTGCCATCAGTGAGATCGGGACAGGCAATGAAAAACTGTTTTTT.

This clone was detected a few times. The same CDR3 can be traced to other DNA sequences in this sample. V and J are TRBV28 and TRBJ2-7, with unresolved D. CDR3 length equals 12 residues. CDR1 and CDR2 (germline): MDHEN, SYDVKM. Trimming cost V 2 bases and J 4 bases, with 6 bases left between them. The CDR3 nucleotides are TGTGCCAGCAGTTTAGGTCAGTACGAGCAGTACTTC. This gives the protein CASSLGQYEQYF.

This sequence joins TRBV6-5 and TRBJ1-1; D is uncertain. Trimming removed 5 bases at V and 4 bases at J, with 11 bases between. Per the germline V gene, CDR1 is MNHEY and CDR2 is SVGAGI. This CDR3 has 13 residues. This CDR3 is CASSLQFGTEAFF. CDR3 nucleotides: TGTGCCAGCAGTCTACAGTTTGGCACTGAAGCTTTCTTT.

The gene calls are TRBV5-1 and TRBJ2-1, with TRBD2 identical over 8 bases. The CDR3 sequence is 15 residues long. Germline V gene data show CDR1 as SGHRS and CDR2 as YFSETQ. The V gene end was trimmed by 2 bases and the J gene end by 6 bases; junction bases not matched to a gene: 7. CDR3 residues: CASSFGGASGNEQFF. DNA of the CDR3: TGCGCCAGCAGCTTCGGGGGGGCTTCGGGCAATGAGCAGTTCTTC.

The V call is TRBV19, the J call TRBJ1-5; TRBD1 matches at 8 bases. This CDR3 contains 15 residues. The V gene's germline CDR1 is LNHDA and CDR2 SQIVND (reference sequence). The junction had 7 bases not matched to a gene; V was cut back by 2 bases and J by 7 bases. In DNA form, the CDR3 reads TGTGCCAGTAGTATATTCAGGGGGCAGGGGCAGCCCCAGCATTTT. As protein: CASSIFRGQGQPQHF. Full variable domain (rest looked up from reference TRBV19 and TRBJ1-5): DGGITQSPKYLFRKEGQNVTLSCEQNLNHDAMYWYRQDPGQGLRLIYYSQIVNDFQKGDIAEGYSVSREKKESFPLTVTSAQKNPTAFYLCASSIFRGQGQPQHFGDGTRLSIL.

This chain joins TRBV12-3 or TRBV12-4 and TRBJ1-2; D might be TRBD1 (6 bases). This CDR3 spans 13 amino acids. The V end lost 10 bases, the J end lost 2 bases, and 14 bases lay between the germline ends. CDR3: CAIPGVANYGYTF. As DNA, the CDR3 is TGTGCCATCCCAGGGGTTGCGAACTATGGCTACACCTTC.

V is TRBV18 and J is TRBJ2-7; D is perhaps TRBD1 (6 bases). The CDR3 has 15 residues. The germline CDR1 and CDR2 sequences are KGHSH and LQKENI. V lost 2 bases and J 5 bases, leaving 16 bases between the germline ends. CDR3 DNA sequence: TGTGCCAGCTCACCATTTCGAGACAGGATCCACGAGCAGTACTTC. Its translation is CASSPFRDRIHEQYF.

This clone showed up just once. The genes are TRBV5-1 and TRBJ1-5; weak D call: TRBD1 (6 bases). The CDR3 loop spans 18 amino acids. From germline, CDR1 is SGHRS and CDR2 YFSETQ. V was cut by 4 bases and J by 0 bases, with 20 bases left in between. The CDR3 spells CASSPDVDRRNSNQPQHF. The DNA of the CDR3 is TGCGCCAGCAGCCCGGATGTGGACAGACGAAATAGCAATCAGCCCCAGCATTTT.

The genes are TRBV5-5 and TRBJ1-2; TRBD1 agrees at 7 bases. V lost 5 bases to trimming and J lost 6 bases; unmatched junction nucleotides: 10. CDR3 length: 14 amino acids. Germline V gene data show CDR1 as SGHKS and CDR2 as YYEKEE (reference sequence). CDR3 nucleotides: TGTGCCAGCAGAGTGACAGGGAAGCTAAATGGCTACACCTTC. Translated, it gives CASRVTGKLNGYTF.

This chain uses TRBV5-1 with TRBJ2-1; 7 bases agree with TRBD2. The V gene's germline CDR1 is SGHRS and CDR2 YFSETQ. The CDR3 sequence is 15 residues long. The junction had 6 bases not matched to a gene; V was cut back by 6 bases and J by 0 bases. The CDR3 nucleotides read TGCGCCAGCACCCTCCGGACTAGCTCCTACAATGAGCAGTTCTTC. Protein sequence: CASTLRTSSYNEQFF.

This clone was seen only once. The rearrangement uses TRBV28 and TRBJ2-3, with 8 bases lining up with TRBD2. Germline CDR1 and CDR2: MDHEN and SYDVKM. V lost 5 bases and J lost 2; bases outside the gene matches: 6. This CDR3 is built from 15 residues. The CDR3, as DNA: TGTGCCAGCAGTCTCCCGGGACTAGTCACAGATACGCAGTATTTT. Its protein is CASSLPGLVTDTQYF.

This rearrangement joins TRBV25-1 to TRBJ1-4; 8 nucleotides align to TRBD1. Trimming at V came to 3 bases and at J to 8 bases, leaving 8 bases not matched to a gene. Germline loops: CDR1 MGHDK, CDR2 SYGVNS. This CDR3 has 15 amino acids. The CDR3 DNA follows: TGTGCCAGCAGTGATCTCCAGGGGGCAGGGGAAAAACTGTTTTTT. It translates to CASSDLQGAGEKLFF.

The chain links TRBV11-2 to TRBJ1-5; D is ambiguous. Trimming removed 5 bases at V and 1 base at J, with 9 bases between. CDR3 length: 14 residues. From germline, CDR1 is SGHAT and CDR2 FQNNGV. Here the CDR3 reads CASSLDGSNQPQHF. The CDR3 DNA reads TGTGCCAGCAGCCTCGACGGGAGCAATCAGCCCCAGCATTTT.

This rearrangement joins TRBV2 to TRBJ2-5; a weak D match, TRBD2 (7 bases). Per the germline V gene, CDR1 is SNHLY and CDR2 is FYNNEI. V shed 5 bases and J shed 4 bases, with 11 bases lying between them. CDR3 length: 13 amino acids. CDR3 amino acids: CASSRGGGETQYF. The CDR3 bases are TGTGCCAGCAGTCGGGGAGGGGGAGAGACCCAGTACTTC.

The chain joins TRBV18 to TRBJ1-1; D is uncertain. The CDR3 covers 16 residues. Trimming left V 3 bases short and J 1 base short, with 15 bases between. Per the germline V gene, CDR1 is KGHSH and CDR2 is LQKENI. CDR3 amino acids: CASSPLLAEQNTEAFF. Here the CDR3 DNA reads TGTGCCAGCTCACCGCTTCTTGCGGAGCAGAACACTGAAGCTTTCTTT.

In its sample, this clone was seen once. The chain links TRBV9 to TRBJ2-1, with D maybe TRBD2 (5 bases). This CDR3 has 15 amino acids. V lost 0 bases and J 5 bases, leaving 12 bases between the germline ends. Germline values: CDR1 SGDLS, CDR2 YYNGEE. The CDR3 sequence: CASSVAWGANNEQFF. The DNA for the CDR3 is TGTGCCAGCAGCGTAGCTTGGGGAGCGAACAATGAGCAGTTCTTC.

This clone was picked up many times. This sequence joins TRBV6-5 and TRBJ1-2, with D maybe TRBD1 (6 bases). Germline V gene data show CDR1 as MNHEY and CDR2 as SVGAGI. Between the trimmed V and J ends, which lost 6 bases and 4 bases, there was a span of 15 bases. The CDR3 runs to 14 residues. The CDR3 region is CASRRTGQSYGYTF. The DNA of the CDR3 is TGTGCCAGCAGGCGTACCGGACAGTCCTATGGCTACACCTTC.

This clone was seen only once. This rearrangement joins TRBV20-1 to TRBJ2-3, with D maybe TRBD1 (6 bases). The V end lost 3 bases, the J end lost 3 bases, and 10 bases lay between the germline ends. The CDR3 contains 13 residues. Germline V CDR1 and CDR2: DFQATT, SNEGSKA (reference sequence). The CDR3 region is CSASGRGTDTQYF. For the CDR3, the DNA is TGCAGTGCTAGTGGCAGGGGAACAGATACGCAGTATTTT.

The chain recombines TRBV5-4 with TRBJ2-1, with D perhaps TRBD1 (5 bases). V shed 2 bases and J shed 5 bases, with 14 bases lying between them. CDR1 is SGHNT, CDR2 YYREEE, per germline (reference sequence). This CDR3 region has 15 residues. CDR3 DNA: TGTGCCAGCAGCTTCGTCTGGGGCCCCAACAATGAGCAGTTCTTC. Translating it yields CASSFVWGPNNEQFF.

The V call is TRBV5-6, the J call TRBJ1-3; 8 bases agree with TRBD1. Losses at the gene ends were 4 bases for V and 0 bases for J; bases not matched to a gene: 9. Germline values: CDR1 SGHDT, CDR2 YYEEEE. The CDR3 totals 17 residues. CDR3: CASSPGTGILSGNTIYF. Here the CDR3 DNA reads TGTGCCAGCAGCCCCGGGACAGGCATTCTCTCTGGAAACACCATATATTTT.

The CDR3 coding sequence is TGTGCCAGCAGCCCGAGACGACAGGGGGCCCGCTATGGCTACACCTTC. This codes for CASSPRRQGARYGYTF. The rearrangement links TRBV5-6 to TRBJ1-2; 10 bases are shared with TRBD1. This CDR3 has 16 residues. Germline CDR1 is SGHDT and CDR2 is YYEEEE. The J segment lost 4 bases and the V segment lost 4 bases, leaving 10 bases of the junction unmatched.

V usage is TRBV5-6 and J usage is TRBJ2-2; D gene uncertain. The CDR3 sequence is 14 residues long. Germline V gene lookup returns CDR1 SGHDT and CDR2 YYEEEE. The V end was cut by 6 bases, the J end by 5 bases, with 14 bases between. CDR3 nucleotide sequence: TGTGCCAGCACCAGCTTGCTAGAGACCGGGGAGCTGTTTTTT. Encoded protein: CASTSLLETGELFF.